The 13 T cell receptor beta chains presented below share a single source sample, sequenced in a study of radiotherapy plus CTLA-4 blockade in lung cancer. Assay: immunoSEQ multiplex PCR; the TCRdb copy retains only in-frame clones and omits some. The table shows 95,000 to 150,000 clones, with 70% to 90% occurring only once. Source: peripheral blood, taken from a patient treated with radiotherapy plus ipilimumab. These receptors came from a human donor with non-small cell lung cancer that progressed on radiotherapy plus ipilimumab.

This clone was detected once. The chain links TRBV9 to TRBJ2-1; D perhaps matches TRBD2 (6 bases). Trimming left V 3 bases short and J 10 bases short, with 17 bases between. From germline, CDR1 is SGDLS and CDR2 YYNGEE. The CDR3 is 14 amino acids. CDR3 nucleotide sequence: TGTGCCAGCAGCGCCAGCCTAACTAGCCACGAGCAGTTCTTC. Translated, it gives CASSASLTSHEQFF.

This clone showed up just once. This chain connects TRBV28 to TRBJ2-3; no clear D. With 4 bases removed from V and 2 bases from J, the gap between germline ends came to 13 bases. The length of the CDR3 is 15 residues. CDR1 and CDR2 (germline): MDHEN, SYDVKM. This CDR3 is CASSYGLSFTDTQYF. CDR3 sequence (DNA): TGTGCCAGCAGTTATGGCCTATCTTTCACAGATACGCAGTATTTT.

This clone was counted a single time. V is TRBV7-3 and J is TRBJ1-3, with D possibly being TRBD1 (5 bases). The CDR3 covers 15 residues. V was shortened by 2 bases and J by 0 bases, with 8 bases between the two germline ends. Per germline, CDR1 SGHTA and CDR2 FQGTGA. The CDR3 nucleotides are TGTGCCAGCAGCTTATCCAGGGACTCTGGAAACACCATATATTTT. It specifies CASSLSRDSGNTIYF.

The V call is TRBV6-1, the J call TRBJ1-2; D remains ambiguous. CDR1 MNHNS and CDR2 SASEGT come from the germline V gene. The ends were cut back, 0 bases at V and 8 bases at J, with 16 bases in the middle. The CDR3 consists of 15 residues. The chain's CDR3 is CASSEAGRPGVGYTF. For the CDR3, the DNA is TGTGCCAGCAGTGAAGCCGGACGGCCGGGAGTAGGCTACACCTTC.

The chain is built from TRBV6-5 and TRBJ2-2; unclear D gene. The CDR3 is 15 residues long. V was shortened by 6 bases and J by 3 bases, with 14 bases between the two germline ends. Germline V gives CDR1 MNHEY, CDR2 SVGAGI. CDR3 protein: CASSPISRDTGELFF. DNA of the CDR3: TGTGCCAGCAGCCCCATATCGCGCGACACCGGGGAGCTGTTTTTT.

The chain employs TRBV30 and TRBJ2-1; D not certain. V dropped 1 base and J dropped 4 bases, with 11 bases sitting between them. This CDR3 spans 14 amino acids. CDR1 is GTSNPN and CDR2 is SVGIG in the germline V gene (reference sequence). CDR3 loop: CAWSGVGSYNEQFF. The DNA of the CDR3 is TGTGCCTGGAGTGGGGTAGGGTCATACAATGAGCAGTTCTTC.

This chain links TRBV11-2 with TRBJ2-2; D call uncertain. Trimming shortened V by 1 base and J by 6 bases, and 9 bases separated the two germline ends. This CDR3 region has 14 residues. Germline CDR1 reads SGHAT; CDR2 reads FQNNGV. Here the CDR3 reads CASSLVQVAGELFF. CDR3 nucleotide sequence: TGTGCCAGCAGCTTAGTCCAGGTCGCCGGGGAGCTGTTTTTT.

The chain carries TRBV18 and TRBJ2-5, with TRBD2 identical over 12 bases. The CDR3 totals 16 residues. V was pared by 6 bases and J by 4 bases, with 9 bases of the junction left unmatched. Germline CDR1 is KGHSH and CDR2 is LQKENI. CDR3 sequence: CASSLAGGPLGETQYF. The DNA of the CDR3 is TGTGCCAGCTCCCTAGCGGGAGGGCCTTTAGGAGAGACCCAGTACTTC.

J is TRBJ1-1 and V is TRBV2; D gene unclear. CDR1 is SNHLY, CDR2 FYNNEI, per germline. The ends were cut back, 3 bases at V and 0 bases at J, with 5 bases in the middle. The CDR3 extends over 13 amino acids. The DNA of the CDR3 is TGTGCCAGCAGTGACAGCCTGAACACTGAAGCTTTCTTT. It translates to CASSDSLNTEAFF. The variable domain in full, with the rest retrieved from reference TRBV2 and TRBJ1-1, is EPEVTQTPSHQVTQMGQEVILRCVPISNHLYFYWYRQILGQKVEFLVSFYNNEISEKSEIFDDQFSVERPDGSNFTLKIRSTKLEDSAMYFCASSDSLNTEAFFGQGTRLTVV.

This clone was recorded once. The chain recombines TRBV7-3 with TRBJ1-4; D not certain. Trimming removed 1 base at V and 8 bases at J, with 8 bases between. Germline values: CDR1 SGHTA, CDR2 FQGTGA. This CDR3 contains 13 residues. This CDR3 is CASSLRVGEKLFF. In nucleotides, the CDR3 is TGTGCCAGCAGCTTAAGGGTGGGCGAAAAACTGTTTTTT.

The rearrangement joins TRBV5-6 to TRBJ1-1, with D perhaps matching TRBD1 (5 bases). Trimming pared 2 bases from V and 4 bases from J, leaving 18 bases between. The CDR3 totals 16 residues. Germline V lookup: CDR1 SGHDT, CDR2 YYEEEE. The CDR3 DNA reads TGTGCCAGCAGCTTAAGGGGCGGGCCCCCCTCCACTGAAGCTTTCTTT. Translating gives CASSLRGGPPSTEAFF. Together with reference TRBV5-6 and TRBJ1-1, the CDR3 gives the full variable domain: DAGVTQSPTHLIKTRGQQVTLRCSPKSGHDTVSWYQQALGQGPQFIFQYYEEEERQRGNFPDRFSGHQFPNYSSELNVNALLLGDSALYLCASSLRGGPPSTEAFFGQGTRLTVV.

The gene calls are TRBV2 and TRBJ1-2; D gene unclear. Germline V gene sequence: CDR1 SNHLY, CDR2 FYNNEI. Trimming pared 3 bases from V and 2 bases from J, leaving 19 bases between. This CDR3 has 17 amino acids. The CDR3 reads CASSDPGRSKLNYGYTF. CDR3 DNA: TGTGCCAGCAGTGACCCCGGGCGGTCGAAACTCAACTATGGCTACACCTTC. The variable domain in full, with the rest retrieved from reference TRBV2 and TRBJ1-2, is EPEVTQTPSHQVTQMGQEVILRCVPISNHLYFYWYRQILGQKVEFLVSFYNNEISEKSEIFDDQFSVERPDGSNFTLKIRSTKLEDSAMYFCASSDPGRSKLNYGYTFGSGTRLTVV.

The chain joins TRBV20-1 to TRBJ1-2; the D is unclear. CDR1 is DFQATT, CDR2 SNEGSKA, per germline (reference sequence). This CDR3 has 11 residues. V lost 3 bases to trimming and J lost 8 bases, with 10 bases between them. The CDR3, as DNA: TGCAGTGCTAGGGTTCTTCTGGGCTACACCTTC. It codes for CSARVLLGYTF.